This entry features one TCR beta chain sequence. The antigen this receptor binds is unknown. No base quality information exists; no much larger clone differs at one position. To prepare the library, the immunoSEQ multiplex PCR assay was applied. The source is immuneACCESS, and TCRdb retained only in-frame sequences with V and J called. Part of the clones is not carried over; for the studies checked, unresolved V genes explain less than half of this, and the remainder is unexplained. The sample table records around 730,000 clones; approximately 83% of these occur just once. The ten largest clones represent roughly 0.01% of the sample. The data were obtained in a study of shared T cell receptors in the human thymus listed by TCRdb under 2021. Regarding the study in general: The study examined how self-reactive, shared T-cell receptor alpha chains are generated in the human thymus.

From V the trimming removes 4 bases and from J it removes 6 bases, while the gene matches leave 9 bases of the junction unaccounted for. Taken from cysteine to phenylalanine, the CDR3 has 17 residues. The kept DNA is CDR3 alone, 51 bases in frame from the first base. The germline V gene gives CDR1 as SGHRS and CDR2 as YFSETQ. The same sample was also used in a study of human thymus T cells. As the second paper documents: Donors were immunologically healthy infants undergoing open corrective cardiac surgery for congenital heart defects in Finland. Thymus tissue was collected as surgical resects that were removed during corrective cardiac surgery. Usage of V and J gene segments appeared to be biased in both the thymic and the peripheral blood repertoires. The related research reported highly overlapping thymic TCR repertoires among unrelated individuals. TCR alpha and beta repertoires from about eight infant thymus samples and a few related peripheral blood samples were characterized in the study. Donor ages ranged from roughly 6 to 250 days, and the cohort comprised five or six male and two female infants. After being mechanically released from the tissue, thymocytes were kept at -70 degrees C in pellets of about 9.5-30 million cells. A QIAsymphony instrument was used to extract genomic DNA from frozen cell pellets. The immunoSEQ multiplex PCR assay was used to amplify the TCRB and TCRAD loci from a standardized quantity of quality-controlled genomic DNA. The amplicons covered the V(D)J region and were long enough to include the CDR3 and to identify the V and J genes. The commercial immunoSEQ service was used to sequence amplicons on an Illumina platform. Primer bias and sequencing errors were corrected using previously described methods, and TCRAD and TCRB definitions followed the IMGT database. The repertoires were analysed using immunoSEQ Analyzer 3.0 and VDJTools for basic statistics, V/J segment usage, diversity estimates, rarefaction and pairwise overlap. Diversity was estimated using the Chao1, ChaoE, Efron-Thisted, Shannon and inverse Simpson indices, and was also estimated on datasets down-sampled to the size of the smallest sample. Repertoire overlap was determined by strict matching of CDR3 nucleotide sequence, V gene and J gene, and Jaccard-based multidimensional scaling clustering was applied. On average, thymus samples gave 800,000 or so unique TCRB clonotypes, whereas blood samples gave some 84,000.

The receptor's source is a girl under three years old with a congenital heart defect. Donor details come from another sample of the same person, matched by shared clones. The sequenced material came from thymocytes. Rearrangement joined TRBV5-1 to TRBJ2-1; 14 central bases correspond to TRBD2. In nucleotides, the sequence is TGCGCCAGCAGCCCTGGAACCGGGACTAGCGGGGGCAATGAGCAGTTCTTC. Its protein product is CASSPGTGTSGGNEQFF.